The clone carrying this T cell receptor beta chain has at least ten counts. Its matching antigen is unknown. The data derive from a study of metastatic and nonmetastatic thyroid tumors. Study-level background: Repertoires of blood and of tissue (tumor or nodule) from malignant and benign thyroid patients were compared. Overall study findings and caveats: Benign nodules reportedly had significantly lower TCR beta diversity than malignant thyroid tumors in blood and tumor.

Per the original methods: Construction of a distant-metastasis classifier for papillary thyroid cancer relied on CDR3 differences across clinicopathological groups. TCRdb redid the clone calls on the PCR reads using MiXCR. TCRdb, not the original authors, processed these V and J calls. The sample contains tens of thousands of clones, about a sixth of which appear only once. J gave up 5 bases and V 2 bases, and 10 bases lay outside the gene matches. Per the germline V gene, CDR1 is KGHSH and CDR2 is LQKENI. This CDR3 has 16 amino acids. Ahead of thyroid surgery, no patient had received treatment of any kind.

Material: blood. The rearrangement links TRBV18 to TRBJ2-3; 7 positions match TRBD2. This TCR was sampled from a female donor with papillary thyroid cancer or a benign thyroid nodule (not recorded which). Some clones in this sample may be carry-over from other donors' samples. The CDR3 region is CASSPAAGDSEDTQYF. DNA of the CDR3: TGTGCCAGCTCACCAGCGGCGGGAGATAGTGAAGATACGCAGTATTTT.